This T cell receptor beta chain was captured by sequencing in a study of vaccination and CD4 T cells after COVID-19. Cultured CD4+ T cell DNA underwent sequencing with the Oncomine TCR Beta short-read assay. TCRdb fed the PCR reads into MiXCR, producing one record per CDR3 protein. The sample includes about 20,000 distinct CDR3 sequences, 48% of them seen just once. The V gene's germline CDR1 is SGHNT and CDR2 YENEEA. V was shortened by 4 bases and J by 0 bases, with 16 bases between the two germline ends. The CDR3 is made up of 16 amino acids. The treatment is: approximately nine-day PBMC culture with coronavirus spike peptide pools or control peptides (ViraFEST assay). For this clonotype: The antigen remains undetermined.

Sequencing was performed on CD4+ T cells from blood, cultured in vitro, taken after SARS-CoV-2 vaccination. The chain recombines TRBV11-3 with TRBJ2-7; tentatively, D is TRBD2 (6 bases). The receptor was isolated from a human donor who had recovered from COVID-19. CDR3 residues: CASSSKAGTVSYEQYF. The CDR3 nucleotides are TGTGCCAGCAGCTCCAAAGCCGGGACTGTCTCCTACGAGCAGTACTTC.